The source of this T cell receptor beta chain is a study of cytomegalovirus exposure and HLA in healthy donors. Overall study findings and caveats: Sequencing depth roughly uniform across donors was assumed in presence/absence analyses.

V lost 0 bases and J lost 5; bases outside the gene matches: 9. The germline gives CDR1 SGHAT, CDR2 FQNNGV. The CDR3 has 17 amino acids. Only one count was recorded for this clone. Its antigen is as yet unknown. In the PCR, 60 Vbeta and 13 Jbeta primers were used. Produced via immunoSEQ multiplex PCR; TCRdb's table is partial and in-frame only. The sample yields 100,000 to 120,000 clones, 70% to 85% seen once. Input material: PBMCs. This TCR was recovered from a man in his thirties or forties in good health and CMV-seropositive. The chain employs TRBV11-2 and TRBJ2-5, with 10 bases matching TRBD2. The CDR3 coding sequence is TGTGCCAGCAGCTTAGATATGCAGCGGGGGGGCCGGGAGACCCAGTACTTC. This translates into CASSLDMQRGGRETQYF.